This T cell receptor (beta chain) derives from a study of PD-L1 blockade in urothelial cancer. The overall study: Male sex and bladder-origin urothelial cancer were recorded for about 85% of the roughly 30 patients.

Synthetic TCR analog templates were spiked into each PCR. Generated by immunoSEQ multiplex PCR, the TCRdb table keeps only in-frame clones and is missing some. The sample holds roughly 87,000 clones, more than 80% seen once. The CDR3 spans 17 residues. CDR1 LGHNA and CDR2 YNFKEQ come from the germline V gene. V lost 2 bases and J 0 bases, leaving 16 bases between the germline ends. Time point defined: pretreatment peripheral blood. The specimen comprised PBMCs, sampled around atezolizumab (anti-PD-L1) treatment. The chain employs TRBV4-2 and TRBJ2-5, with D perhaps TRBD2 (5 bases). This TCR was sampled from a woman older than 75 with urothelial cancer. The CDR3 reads CASSQQASGKYQETQYF. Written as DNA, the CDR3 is TGTGCCAGCAGCCAACAAGCCAGCGGAAAATACCAAGAGACCCAGTACTTC.